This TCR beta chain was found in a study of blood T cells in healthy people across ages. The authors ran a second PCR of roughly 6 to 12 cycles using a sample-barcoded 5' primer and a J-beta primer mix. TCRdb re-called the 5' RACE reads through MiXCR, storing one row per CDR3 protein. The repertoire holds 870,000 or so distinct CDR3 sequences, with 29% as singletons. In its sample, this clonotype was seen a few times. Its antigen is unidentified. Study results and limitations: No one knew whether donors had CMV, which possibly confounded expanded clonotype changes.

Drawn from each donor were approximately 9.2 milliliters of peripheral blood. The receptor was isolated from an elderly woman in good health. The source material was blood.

The CDR3 region has the DNA TGTGCCAGCAGCTTGCTGGGACTAGGAGCCGATGAGCAGTACTTC. Translated: CASSLLGLGADEQYF. The chain links TRBV7-8 to TRBJ2-7, with 8 bases lining up with TRBD2. V lost 3 bases, J lost 7 bases, and 11 bases stayed unmatched. The V gene's germline CDR1 is SGHVS and CDR2 FQNEAQ. CDR3 size: 15 residues.